This T cell receptor (beta chain) was captured in a study of cytomegalovirus exposure and HLA in healthy donors. CDR1 MGHDK and CDR2 SYGVNS come from the germline V gene. The CDR3 covers 14 residues. The ends were cut back, 2 bases at V and 4 bases at J, with 12 bases in the middle. PCR was performed using 60 Vbeta and 13 Jbeta primers. Method: immunoSEQ multiplex PCR; TCRdb's copy keeps in-frame clones and lacks some. The table includes some 180,000 clones, less than 90% detected once. The sample comprised PBMCs. The receptor was isolated from a girl aged 10-17 years in good health and CMV-seropositive. The V call is TRBV25-1, the J call TRBJ2-7; D is undetermined. The CDR3 bases are TGTGCCAGCAGTGAAAACCCCGACGGGTACGAGCAGTACTTC. It yields the protein CASSENPDGYEQYF.